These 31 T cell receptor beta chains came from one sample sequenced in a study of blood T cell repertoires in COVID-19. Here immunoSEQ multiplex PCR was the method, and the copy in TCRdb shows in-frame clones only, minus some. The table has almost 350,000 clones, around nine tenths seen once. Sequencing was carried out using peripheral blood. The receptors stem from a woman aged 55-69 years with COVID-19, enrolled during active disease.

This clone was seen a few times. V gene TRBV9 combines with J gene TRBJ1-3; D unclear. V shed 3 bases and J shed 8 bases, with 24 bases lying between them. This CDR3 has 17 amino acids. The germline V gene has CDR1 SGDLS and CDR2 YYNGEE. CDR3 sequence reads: CASSAVPVTREQDTIYF. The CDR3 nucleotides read TGTGCCAGCAGCGCGGTCCCGGTAACCCGGGAGCAAGACACCATATATTTT.

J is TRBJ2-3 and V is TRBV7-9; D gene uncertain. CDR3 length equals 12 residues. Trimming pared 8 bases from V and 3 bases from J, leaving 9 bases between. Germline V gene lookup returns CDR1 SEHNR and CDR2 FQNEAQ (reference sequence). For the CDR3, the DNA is TGTGCCAGCTCTCCCGCGACAGATACGCAGTATTTT. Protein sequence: CASSPATDTQYF. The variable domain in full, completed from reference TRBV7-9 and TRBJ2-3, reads DTGVSQNPRHKITKRGQNVTFRCDPISEHNRLYWYRQTLGQGPEFLTYFQNEAQLEKSRLLSDRFSAERPKGSFSTLEIQRTEQGDSAMYLCASSPATDTQYFGPGTRLTVL.

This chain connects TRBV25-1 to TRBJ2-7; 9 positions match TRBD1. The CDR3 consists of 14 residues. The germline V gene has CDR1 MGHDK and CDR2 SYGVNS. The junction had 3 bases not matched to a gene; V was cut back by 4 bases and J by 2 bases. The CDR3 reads CASSGQGGTYEQYF. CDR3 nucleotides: TGTGCCAGCAGTGGACAGGGGGGGACCTACGAGCAGTACTTC.

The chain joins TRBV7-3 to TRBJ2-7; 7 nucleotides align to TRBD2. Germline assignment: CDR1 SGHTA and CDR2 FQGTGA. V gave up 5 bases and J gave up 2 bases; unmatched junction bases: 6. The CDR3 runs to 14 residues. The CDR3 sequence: CASSLGRGPYEQYF. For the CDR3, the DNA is TGTGCCAGCAGCCTTGGGAGGGGTCCCTACGAGCAGTACTTC.

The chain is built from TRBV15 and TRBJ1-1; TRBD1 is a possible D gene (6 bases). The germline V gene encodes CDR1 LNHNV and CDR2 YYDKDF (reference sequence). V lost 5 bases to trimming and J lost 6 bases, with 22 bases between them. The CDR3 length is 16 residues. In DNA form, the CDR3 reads TGTGCCACCAGCGTTAGACAAGGCAGGGGTCTCGCTGAAGCTTTCTTT. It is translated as CATSVRQGRGLAEAFF.

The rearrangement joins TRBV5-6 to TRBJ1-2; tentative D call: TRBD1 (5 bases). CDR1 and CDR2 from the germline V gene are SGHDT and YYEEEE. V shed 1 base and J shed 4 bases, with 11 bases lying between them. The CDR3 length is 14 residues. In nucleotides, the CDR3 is TGTGCCAGCAGCTTGCTAGGGGCAGCCTATGGCTACACCTTC. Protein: CASSLLGAAYGYTF.

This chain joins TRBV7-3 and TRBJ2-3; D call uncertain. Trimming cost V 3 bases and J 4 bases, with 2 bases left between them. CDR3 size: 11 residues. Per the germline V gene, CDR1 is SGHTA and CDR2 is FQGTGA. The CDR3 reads CASSFSDTQYF. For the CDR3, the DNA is TGTGCCAGCAGCTTCTCAGATACGCAGTATTTT.

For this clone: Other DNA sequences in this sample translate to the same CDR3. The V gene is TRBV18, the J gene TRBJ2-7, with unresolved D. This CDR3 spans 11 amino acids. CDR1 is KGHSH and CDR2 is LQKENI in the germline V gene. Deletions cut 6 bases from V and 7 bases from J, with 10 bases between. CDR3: CASSLGREQYF. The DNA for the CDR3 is TGTGCCAGCTCCCTGGGCCGGGAGCAGTACTTC.

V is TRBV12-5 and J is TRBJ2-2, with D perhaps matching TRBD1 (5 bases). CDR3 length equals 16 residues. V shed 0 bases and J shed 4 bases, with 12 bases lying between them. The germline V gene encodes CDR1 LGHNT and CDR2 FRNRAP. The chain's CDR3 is CASGLVLQGTTGELFF. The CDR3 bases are TGTGCTAGTGGTTTGGTACTGCAGGGAACCACCGGGGAGCTGTTTTTT. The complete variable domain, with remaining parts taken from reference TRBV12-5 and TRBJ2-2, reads DARVTQTPRHKVTEMGQEVTMRCQPILGHNTVFWYRQTMMQGLELLAYFRNRAPLDDSGMPKDRFSAEMPDATLATLKIQPSEPRDSAVYFCASGLVLQGTTGELFFGEGSRLTVL.

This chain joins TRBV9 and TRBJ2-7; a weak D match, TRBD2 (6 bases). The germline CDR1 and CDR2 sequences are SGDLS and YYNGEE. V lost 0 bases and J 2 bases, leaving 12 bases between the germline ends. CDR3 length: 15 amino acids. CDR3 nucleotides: TGTGCCAGCAGCGTAGGAGCGGGTCCTGCCTACGAGCAGTACTTC. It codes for CASSVGAGPAYEQYF.

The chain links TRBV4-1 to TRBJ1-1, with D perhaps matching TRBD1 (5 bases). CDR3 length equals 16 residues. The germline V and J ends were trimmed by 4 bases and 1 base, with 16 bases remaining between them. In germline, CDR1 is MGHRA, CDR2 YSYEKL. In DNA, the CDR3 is TGCGCCAGCAGCCCCCGGGTTGGGGCCTCGAACACTGAAGCTTTCTTT. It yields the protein CASSPRVGASNTEAFF.

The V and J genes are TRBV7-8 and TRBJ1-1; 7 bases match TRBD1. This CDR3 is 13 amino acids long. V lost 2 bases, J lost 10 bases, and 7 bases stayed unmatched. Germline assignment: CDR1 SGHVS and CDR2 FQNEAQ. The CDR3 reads CASSLRDSLAAFF. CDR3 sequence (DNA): TGTGCCAGCAGCTTAAGGGACAGCCTGGCAGCTTTCTTT.

CDR3 sequence (DNA): TGTGCCAGCAGCCTATCTTACAGGACCAGGAACACTGAAGCTTTCTTT. Translation gives CASSLSYRTRNTEAFF. The chain combines TRBV7-2 with TRBJ1-1; D may be TRBD1 (5 bases). The CDR3 covers 16 residues. The V end was cut by 5 bases, the J end by 1 base, with 17 bases between. Germline lookup yields CDR1 SGHTA and CDR2 FQGNSA. The full variable domain, rest sourced from reference TRBV7-2 and TRBJ1-1, is GAGVSQSPSNKVTEKGKDVELRCDPISGHTALYWYRQSLGQGLEFLIYFQGNSAPDKSGLPSDRFSAERTGGSVSTLTIQRTQQEDSAVYLCASSLSYRTRNTEAFFGQGTRLTVV.

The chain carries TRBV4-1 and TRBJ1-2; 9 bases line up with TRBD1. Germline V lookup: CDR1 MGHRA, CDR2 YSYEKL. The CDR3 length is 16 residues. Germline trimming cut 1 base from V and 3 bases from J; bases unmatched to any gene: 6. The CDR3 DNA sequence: TGCGCCAGCAGCCAAGGAGGTACAGGGGGCGACTATGGCTACACCTTC. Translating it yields CASSQGGTGGDYGYTF.

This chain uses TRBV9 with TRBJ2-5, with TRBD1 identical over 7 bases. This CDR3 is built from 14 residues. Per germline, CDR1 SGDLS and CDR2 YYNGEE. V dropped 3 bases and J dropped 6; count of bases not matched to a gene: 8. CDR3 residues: CASSAGQAPKTQYF. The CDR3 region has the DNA TGTGCCAGCAGCGCCGGACAGGCCCCGAAGACCCAGTACTTC.

The CDR3 loop reads CASSLGGGSGYTF. CDR3 DNA: TGCGCCAGCAGCTTGGGTGGGGGCAGCGGCTACACCTTC. The rearrangement links TRBV5-1 to TRBJ1-2, with D perhaps TRBD1 (6 bases). The CDR3 contains 13 residues. Trimming left V 0 bases short and J 8 bases short, with 11 bases between. Germline lookup yields CDR1 SGHRS and CDR2 YFSETQ.

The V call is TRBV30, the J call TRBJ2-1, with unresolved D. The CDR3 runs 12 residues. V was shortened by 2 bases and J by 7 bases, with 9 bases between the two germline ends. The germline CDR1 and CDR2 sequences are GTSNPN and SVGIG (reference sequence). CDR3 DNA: TGTGCCTGGAGTATATCTAGGAATGAGCAGTTCTTC. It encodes CAWSISRNEQFF. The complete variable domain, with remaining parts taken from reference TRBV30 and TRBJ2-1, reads SQTIHQWPATLVQPVGSPLSLECTVEGTSNPNLYWYRQAAGRGLQLLFYSVGIGQISSEVPQNLSASRPQDRQFILSSKKLLLSDSGFYLCAWSISRNEQFFGPGTRLTVL.

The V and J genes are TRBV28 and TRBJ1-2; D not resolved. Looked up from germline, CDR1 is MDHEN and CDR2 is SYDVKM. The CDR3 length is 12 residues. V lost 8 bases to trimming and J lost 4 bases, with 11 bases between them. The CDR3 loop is CASSTLGYGYTF. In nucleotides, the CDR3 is TGTGCCAGCTCTACGCTAGGCTATGGCTACACCTTC.

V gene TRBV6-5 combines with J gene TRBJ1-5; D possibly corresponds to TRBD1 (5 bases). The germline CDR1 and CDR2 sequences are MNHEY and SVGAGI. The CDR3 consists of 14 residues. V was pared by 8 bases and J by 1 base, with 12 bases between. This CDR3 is CASGGWGSNQPQHF. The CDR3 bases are TGTGCCAGCGGGGGGTGGGGGAGCAATCAGCCCCAGCATTTT.

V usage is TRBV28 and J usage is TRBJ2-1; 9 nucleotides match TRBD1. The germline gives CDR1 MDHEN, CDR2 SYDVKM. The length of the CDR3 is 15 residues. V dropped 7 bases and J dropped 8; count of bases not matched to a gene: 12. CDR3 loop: CASTPSGTGIHEQFF. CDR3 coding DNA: TGTGCCAGCACCCCCTCCGGGACAGGGATCCATGAGCAGTTCTTC.

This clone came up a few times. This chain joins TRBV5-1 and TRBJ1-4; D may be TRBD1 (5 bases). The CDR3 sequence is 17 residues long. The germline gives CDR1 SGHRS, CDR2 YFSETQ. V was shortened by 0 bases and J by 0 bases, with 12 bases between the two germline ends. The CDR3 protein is CASSLAHGGATNEKLFF. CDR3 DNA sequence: TGCGCCAGCAGCTTGGCCCACGGGGGGGCAACTAATGAAAAACTGTTTTTT. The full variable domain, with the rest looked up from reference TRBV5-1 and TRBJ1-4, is KAGVTQTPRYLIKTRGQQVTLSCSPISGHRSVSWYQQTPGQGLQFLFEYFSETQRNKGNFPGRFSGRQFSNSRSEMNVSTLELGDSALYLCASSLAHGGATNEKLFFGSGTQLSVL.

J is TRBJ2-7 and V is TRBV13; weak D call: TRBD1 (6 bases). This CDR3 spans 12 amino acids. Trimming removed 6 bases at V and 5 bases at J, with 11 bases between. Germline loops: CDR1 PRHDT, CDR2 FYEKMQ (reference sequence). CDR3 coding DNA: TGTGCCAGCAGTACACAGGGTAACGAGCAGTACTTC. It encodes CASSTQGNEQYF.

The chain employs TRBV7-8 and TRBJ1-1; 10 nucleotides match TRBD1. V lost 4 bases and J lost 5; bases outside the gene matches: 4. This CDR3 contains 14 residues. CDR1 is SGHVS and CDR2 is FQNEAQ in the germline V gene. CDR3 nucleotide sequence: TGTGCCAGCAGCTGGGACAGGGGATTAACTGAAGCTTTCTTT. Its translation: CASSWDRGLTEAFF.

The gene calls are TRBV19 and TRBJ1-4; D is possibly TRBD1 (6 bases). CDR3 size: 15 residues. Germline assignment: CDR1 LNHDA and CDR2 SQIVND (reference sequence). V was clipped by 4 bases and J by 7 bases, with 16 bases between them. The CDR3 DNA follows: TGTGCCAGTAGTAGCCAACAGGGCTTGGCTGAAAAACTGTTTTTT. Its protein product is CASSSQQGLAEKLFF.

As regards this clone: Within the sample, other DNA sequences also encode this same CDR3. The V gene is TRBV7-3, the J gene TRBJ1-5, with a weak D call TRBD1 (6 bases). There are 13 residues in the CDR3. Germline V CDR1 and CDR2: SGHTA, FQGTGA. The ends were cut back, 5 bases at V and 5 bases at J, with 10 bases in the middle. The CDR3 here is CASSLNRDQPQHF. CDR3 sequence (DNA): TGTGCCAGCAGCCTCAACAGGGATCAGCCCCAGCATTTT. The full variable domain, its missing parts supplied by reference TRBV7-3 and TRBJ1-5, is GAGVSQTPSNKVTEKGKYVELRCDPISGHTALYWYRQSLGQGPEFLIYFQGTGAADDSGLPNDRFFAVRPEGSVSTLKIQRTERGDSAVYLCASSLNRDQPQHFGDGTRLSIL.

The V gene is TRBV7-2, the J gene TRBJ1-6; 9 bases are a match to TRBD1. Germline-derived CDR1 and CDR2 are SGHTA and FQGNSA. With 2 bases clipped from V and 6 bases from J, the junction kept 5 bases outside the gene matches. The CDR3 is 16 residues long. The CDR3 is CASSLTQGAGNSPLHF. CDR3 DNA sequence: TGTGCCAGCAGCTTAACACAGGGGGCTGGTAATTCACCCCTCCACTTT.

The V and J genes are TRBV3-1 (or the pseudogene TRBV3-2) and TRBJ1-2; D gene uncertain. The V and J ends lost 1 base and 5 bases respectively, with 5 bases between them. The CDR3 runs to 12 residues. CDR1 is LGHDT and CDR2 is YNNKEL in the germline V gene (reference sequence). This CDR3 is CASSQGEYGYTF. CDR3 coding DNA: TGTGCCAGCAGCCAAGGGGAGTATGGCTACACCTTC.

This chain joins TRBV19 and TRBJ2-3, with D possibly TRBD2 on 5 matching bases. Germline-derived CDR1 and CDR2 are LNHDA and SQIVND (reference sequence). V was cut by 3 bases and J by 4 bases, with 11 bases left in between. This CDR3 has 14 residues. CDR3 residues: CASSISWTADTQYF. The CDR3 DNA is TGTGCCAGTAGTATCAGTTGGACTGCAGATACGCAGTATTTT.

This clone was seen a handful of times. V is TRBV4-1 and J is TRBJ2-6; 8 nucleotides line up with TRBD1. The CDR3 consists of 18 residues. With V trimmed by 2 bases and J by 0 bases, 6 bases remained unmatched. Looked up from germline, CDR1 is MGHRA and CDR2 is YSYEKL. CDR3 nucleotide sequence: TGCGCCAGCAGCCAACCGGGACAGGTTTCCTCTGGGGCCAACGTCCTGACTTTC. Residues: CASSQPGQVSSGANVLTF.

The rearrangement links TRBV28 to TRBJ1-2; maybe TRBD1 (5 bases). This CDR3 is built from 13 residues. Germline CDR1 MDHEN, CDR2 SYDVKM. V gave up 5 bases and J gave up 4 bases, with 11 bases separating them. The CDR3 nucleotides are TGTGCCAGCAGTCCGACAGTTAGCTATGGCTACACCTTC. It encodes CASSPTVSYGYTF.

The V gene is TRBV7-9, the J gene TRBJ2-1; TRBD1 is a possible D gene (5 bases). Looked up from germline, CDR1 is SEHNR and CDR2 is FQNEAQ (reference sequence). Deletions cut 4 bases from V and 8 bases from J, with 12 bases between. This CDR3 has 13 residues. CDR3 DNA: TGTGCCAGCAGCTGGGCGCAGGGCTATGAGCAGTTCTTC. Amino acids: CASSWAQGYEQFF.